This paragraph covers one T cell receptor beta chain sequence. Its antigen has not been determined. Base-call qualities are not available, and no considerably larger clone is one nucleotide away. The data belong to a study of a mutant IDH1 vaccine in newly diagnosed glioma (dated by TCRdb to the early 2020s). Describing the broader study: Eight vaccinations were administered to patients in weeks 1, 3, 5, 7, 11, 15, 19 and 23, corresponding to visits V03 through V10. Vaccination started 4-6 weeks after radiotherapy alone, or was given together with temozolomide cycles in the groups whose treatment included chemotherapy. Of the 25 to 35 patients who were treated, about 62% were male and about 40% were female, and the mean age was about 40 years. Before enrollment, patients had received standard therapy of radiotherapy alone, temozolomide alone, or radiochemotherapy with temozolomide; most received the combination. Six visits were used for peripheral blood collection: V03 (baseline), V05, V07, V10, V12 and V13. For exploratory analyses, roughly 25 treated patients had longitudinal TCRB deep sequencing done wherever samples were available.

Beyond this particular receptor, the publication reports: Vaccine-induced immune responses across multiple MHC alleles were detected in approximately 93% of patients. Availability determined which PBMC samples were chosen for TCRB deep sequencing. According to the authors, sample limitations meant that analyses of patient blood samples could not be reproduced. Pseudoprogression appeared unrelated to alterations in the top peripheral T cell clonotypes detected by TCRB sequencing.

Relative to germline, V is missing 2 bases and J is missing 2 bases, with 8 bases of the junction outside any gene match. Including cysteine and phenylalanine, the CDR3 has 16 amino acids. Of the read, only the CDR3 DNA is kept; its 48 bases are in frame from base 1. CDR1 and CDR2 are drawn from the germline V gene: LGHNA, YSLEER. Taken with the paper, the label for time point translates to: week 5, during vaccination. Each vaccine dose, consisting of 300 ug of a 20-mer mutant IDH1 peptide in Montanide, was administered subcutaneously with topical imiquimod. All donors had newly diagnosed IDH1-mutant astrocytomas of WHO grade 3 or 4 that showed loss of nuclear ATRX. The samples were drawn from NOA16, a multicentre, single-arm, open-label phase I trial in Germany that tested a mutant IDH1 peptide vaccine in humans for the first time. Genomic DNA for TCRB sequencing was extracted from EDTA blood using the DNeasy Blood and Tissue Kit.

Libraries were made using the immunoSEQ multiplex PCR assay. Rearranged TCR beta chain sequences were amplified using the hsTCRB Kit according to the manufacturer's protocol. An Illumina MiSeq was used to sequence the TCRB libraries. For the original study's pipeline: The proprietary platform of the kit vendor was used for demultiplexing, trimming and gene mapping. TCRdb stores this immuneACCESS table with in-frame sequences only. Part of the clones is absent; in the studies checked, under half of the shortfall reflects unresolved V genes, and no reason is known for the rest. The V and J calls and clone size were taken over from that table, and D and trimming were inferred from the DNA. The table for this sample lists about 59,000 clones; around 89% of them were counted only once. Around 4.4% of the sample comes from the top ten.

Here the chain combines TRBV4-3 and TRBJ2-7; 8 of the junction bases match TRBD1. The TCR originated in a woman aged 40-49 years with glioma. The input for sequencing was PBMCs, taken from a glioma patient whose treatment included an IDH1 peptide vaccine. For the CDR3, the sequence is CASSQSRTGGTYEQYF. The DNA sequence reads TGCGCCAGCAGCCAAAGTAGAACAGGGGGAACCTACGAGCAGTACTTC.